This T cell receptor beta chain appears in the sequencing data of a study of T-cell reconstitution after alpha-beta-depleted transplantation in children. The CDR3 is 16 residues long. V lost 0 bases and J lost 5; bases outside the gene matches: 10. The germline CDR1 and CDR2 sequences are SGHRS and YFSETQ. TCRbeta library construction was performed incorporating unique molecular identifiers. Each CDR3 protein is one row after TCRdb ran MiXCR on the PCR reads. The sample yields around 200,000 distinct CDR3 sequences, about 6.3% seen once. The source of this sequence is a human donor who donated a stem cell graft to a child with Wiskott-Aldrich syndrome. The sequencing used PBMCs from the stem cell graft donor, collected from the stem cell graft. The chain carries TRBV5-1 and TRBJ1-2, with 7 positions matching TRBD1. CDR3 protein: CASSLGVGQTDYGYTF. The CDR3 nucleotides read TGCGCCAGCAGCTTGGGAGTGGGACAGACCGATTATGGCTACACCTTC.